This T cell receptor beta chain comes out of a study of shared clonotypes between healthy human individuals. Study overall: A couple of women and a few men aged 18 to 49 made up the donors. General observations from the study: On the whole, naive subsets had larger estimated richness than memory subsets had.

As regards this clone: Antigen unknown.

V was trimmed by 6 bases and J by 5 bases, leaving 21 bases between them. The CDR3 contains 15 residues. Germline CDR1 is SGDLS and CDR2 is YYNGEE. Every donor was a Caucasian adult from Nashville, Tennessee. This was a deep-level run. Measured with immunoSEQ multiplex PCR; TCRdb has only the in-frame clones, and not every one. In the table there are some 2 million clones, 95% of which are singletons. V usage is TRBV9 and J usage is TRBJ2-7; possibly TRBD2 for D (6 bases). This sequence was found in a man aged 18 to 29 in good health. The sequencing sample was made of naive CD4+ T cells sorted from blood. Subset noted: CD45RA+ positively selected. The CDR3 nucleotides read TGTGCCAGCACTCCGCGGGAAGGGATCGGCAACGAGCAGTACTTC. Amino acids: CASTPREGIGNEQYF.